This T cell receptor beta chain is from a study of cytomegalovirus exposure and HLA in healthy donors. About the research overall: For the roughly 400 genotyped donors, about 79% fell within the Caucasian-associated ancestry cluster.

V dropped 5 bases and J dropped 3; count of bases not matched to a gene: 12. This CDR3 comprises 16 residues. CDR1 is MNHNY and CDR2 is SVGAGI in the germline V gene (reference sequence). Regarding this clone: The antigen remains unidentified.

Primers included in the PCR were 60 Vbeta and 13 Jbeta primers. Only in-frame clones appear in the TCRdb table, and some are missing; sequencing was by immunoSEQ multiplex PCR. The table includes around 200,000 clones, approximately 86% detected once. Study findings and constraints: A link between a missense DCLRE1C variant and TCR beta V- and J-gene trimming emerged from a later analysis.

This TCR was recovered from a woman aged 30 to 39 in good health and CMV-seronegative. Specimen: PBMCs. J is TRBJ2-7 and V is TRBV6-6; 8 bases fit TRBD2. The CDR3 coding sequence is TGTGCCAGCAGTGGACAAGGAGCGGGGGACCGCTACGAGCAGTACTTC. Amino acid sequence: CASSGQGAGDRYEQYF.